This is a list of T cell receptor beta chains from one sample in a study of cytomegalovirus exposure and HLA in healthy donors. Repertoires were generated with immunoSEQ multiplex PCR, while TCRdb's copy carries only in-frame clones and drops some. The sample has 150,000 to 200,000 clones; 79% are singletons. The sequencing sample was made of PBMCs. The origin of the receptors is a woman aged 50 to 60 in good health and CMV-seronegative. CDR3s include the opening cysteine and the closing phenylalanine or tryptophan. D genes are given only for firm matches. Only part of the rows carry a size: once, few, many, or a class if the clone is expanded.

>.|.|TRBJ2-7|TRBV5-5
CASSLVQGRSYEQYF
TGTGCCAGCAGCTTGGTACAAGGGAGATCCTACGAGCAGTACTTC
>.|TRBD2|TRBJ2-7|TRBV4-2
CASSQEVTSGFYEQYF
TGTGCCAGCAGCCAAGAAGTGACTAGCGGGTTCTACGAGCAGTACTTC
>.|.|TRBJ1-1|TRBV14
CASSQEPGFTEAFF
TGTGCCAGCAGCCAAGAGCCGGGGTTCACTGAAGCTTTCTTT
>.|TRBD1|TRBJ1-6|TRBV2
CASILDRGYGSPLHF
TGTGCCAGCATCCTAGACAGGGGATATGGATCACCCCTCCACTTT
>.|.|TRBJ1-3|TRBV29-1
CSVTPWGGNTIYF
TGCAGCGTTACCCCCTGGGGCGGAAACACCATATATTTT
>once|.|TRBJ1-1|TRBV6-1
CASSPGPAEAFF
TGTGCCAGCAGTCCAGGTCCCGCTGAAGCTTTCTTT
>.|.|TRBJ1-5|TRBV18
CASSRSGARQPQHF
TGTGCCAGCTCACGGTCAGGGGCCAGGCAGCCCCAGCATTTT
>.|.|TRBJ2-7|TRBV5-1
CASSYEAAEQYF
TGCGCCAGCAGCTATGAGGCGGCCGAGCAGTACTTC
>.|TRBD2|TRBJ2-5|TRBV2
CASGRPSGHQETQYF
TGTGCCAGCGGCCGTCCTAGCGGCCACCAAGAGACCCAGTACTTC
>.|.|TRBJ2-7|TRBV6-5
CASSRSGSYEQYF
TGTGCCAGCAGTAGGTCAGGCTCCTACGAGCAGTACTTC
>.|.|TRBJ1-1|TRBV28
CASSSAQGAGTEAFF
TGTGCCAGCAGTTCCGCCCAGGGAGCGGGGACTGAAGCTTTCTTT
>few|.|TRBJ2-5|TRBV29-1
CSVEEGQETQYF
TGCAGCGTTGAGGAGGGCCAAGAGACCCAGTACTTC
>.|.|TRBJ2-1|TRBV19
CASSMVAPGTYNEQFF
TGTGCCAGTAGTATGGTAGCCCCCGGGACTTACAATGAGCAGTTCTTC
>.|TRBD1|TRBJ2-3|TRBV28
CASKLGDRAKDTQYF
TGTGCCAGCAAGTTAGGGGACAGGGCGAAAGATACGCAGTATTTT
>.|.|TRBJ1-5|TRBV5-5
CASSLGSVGQPQHF
TGTGCCAGCAGCTTGGGGTCGGTTGGTCAGCCCCAGCATTTT
>.|.|TRBJ1-3|TRBV6-6
CASSRQDSGNTIYF
TGTGCCAGCAGCCGACAGGACTCTGGAAACACCATATATTTT
>.|TRBD2|TRBJ2-5|TRBV5-4
CASSLAVAGVETQYF
TGTGCCAGCAGCTTGGCGGTCGCGGGAGTCGAGACCCAGTACTTC
>.|TRBD2|TRBJ2-3|TRBV5-4
CASSPGTSGTDTQYF
TGTGCCAGCAGCCCAGGGACTAGCGGCACAGATACGCAGTATTTT
>.|.|TRBJ1-2|TRBV28
CASSTTLYGYTF
TGTGCCAGCAGTACTACCCTTTATGGCTACACCTTC
>few|.|TRBJ1-5|TRBV7-2
CASSLPNQPQHF
TGTGCCAGCAGCTTACCAAATCAGCCCCAGCATTTT
>.|.|TRBJ1-5|TRBV9
CASSQAGGNQPQHF
TGTGCCAGCAGCCAGGCGGGGGGAAATCAGCCCCAGCATTTT
>.|TRBD1|TRBJ1-1|TRBV6-1
CASSKDRTNTEAFF
TGTGCCAGCAGCAAGGACAGGACGAACACTGAAGCTTTCTTT
>.|.|TRBJ1-1|TRBV6-1
CASSGIPLNTEAFF
TGTGCCAGCAGCGGGATACCGCTGAACACTGAAGCTTTCTTT
>.|TRBD1|TRBJ2-1|TRBV9
CASSVGQGAYEQFF
TGTGCCAGCAGCGTAGGACAGGGGGCCTATGAGCAGTTCTTC
>few|.|TRBJ2-1|TRBV6-1
CASTEGTPFNEQFF
TGTGCCAGCACAGAAGGGACTCCCTTCAATGAGCAGTTCTTC
>.|TRBD2|TRBJ2-7|TRBV27
CASSLYGGGYEQYF
TGTGCCAGCAGTTTATACGGGGGGGGGTACGAGCAGTACTTC
>.|.|TRBJ1-3|TRBV7-2
CASSFREPGNTIYF
TGTGCCAGCAGCTTCCGGGAACCTGGAAACACCATATATTTT
>.|.|TRBJ1-1|TRBV6-9
CASSPLEGLTEAFF
TGTGCCAGCAGCCCGTTGGAGGGTCTCACTGAAGCTTTCTTT
>.|TRBD1|TRBJ2-7|TRBV5-8
CASSPRTGGLYEQYF
TGTGCCAGCAGCCCCCGGACAGGAGGACTCTACGAGCAGTACTTC
>once|.|TRBJ1-3|TRBV28
CASSFVVKSSGNTIYF
TGTGCCAGCAGTTTTGTCGTAAAGAGCTCTGGAAACACCATATATTTT
>once|.|TRBJ1-1|TRBV18
CASSPSGENTEAFF
TGTGCCAGCTCACCATCAGGTGAGAACACTGAAGCTTTCTTT
>.|TRBD1|TRBJ2-7|TRBV14
CASSQRPGWTGDYEQYF
TGTGCCAGCAGCCAGAGGCCAGGATGGACAGGCGACTACGAGCAGTACTTC
>.|.|TRBJ2-2|TRBV9
CASSPTGLTGTGELFF
TGTGCTAGCAGCCCTACTGGCCTGACGGGAACCGGGGAGCTGTTTTTT
>.|.|TRBJ2-7|TRBV6-6
CASSYTQGTYEQYF
TGTGCCAGCAGTTACACCCAGGGGACCTACGAGCAGTACTTC
>.|.|TRBJ1-1|TRBV30
CAWSVQGNPPRGMNTEAFF
TGTGCCTGGAGTGTACAAGGGAATCCCCCAAGGGGAATGAACACTGAAGCTTTCTTT
>.|.|TRBJ1-4|TRBV28
CASSLGAAPNEKLFF
TGTGCCAGCAGTTTAGGGGCAGCCCCTAATGAAAAACTGTTTTTT
>.|TRBD1|TRBJ2-5|TRBV2
CASSSRDRAIQETQYF
TGTGCCAGCAGTTCCCGGGACAGGGCTATCCAAGAGACCCAGTACTTC
>once|.|TRBJ1-6|TRBV6-5
CATQGQDNSPLHF
TGTGCCACCCAGGGACAAGATAATTCACCCCTCCACTTT
>.|.|TRBJ1-2|TRBV5-1
CASSLAGRANYGYTF
TGCGCCAGCAGCTTGGCGGGCAGGGCGAACTATGGCTACACCTTC
>few|.|TRBJ2-7|TRBV7-2
CASSLASGKTYEQYF
TGTGCCAGCAGCTTAGCCTCAGGGAAAACCTACGAGCAGTACTTC
>.|TRBD1|TRBJ2-1|TRBV11-2
CASSLDGPDGTGGLWGQFF
TGTGCCAGCAGCTTAGACGGACCCGACGGGACAGGGGGCCTTTGGGGGCAGTTCTTC
>.|.|TRBJ1-2|TRBV7-2
CASSLALSNYGYTF
TGTGCCAGCAGCTTAGCCTTGTCGAACTATGGCTACACCTTC
>.|TRBD2|TRBJ2-2|TRBV6-5
CASSIAGTNTGELFF
TGTGCCAGCAGTATAGCGGGGACCAACACCGGGGAGCTGTTTTTT
>.|.|TRBJ2-3|TRBV2
CASSESEVDTQYF
TGTGCCAGCAGTGAAAGCGAGGTAGATACGCAGTATTTT
>.|.|TRBJ2-7|TRBV29-1
CSVDGGYEQYF
TGCAGCGTTGATGGGGGCTACGAGCAGTACTTC
>.|TRBD2|TRBJ2-1|TRBV7-2
CASSFQPGLQNEQFF
TGTGCCAGCAGCTTCCAACCGGGACTACAAAATGAGCAGTTCTTC
>.|.|TRBJ2-3|TRBV5-6
CASSPLVGQKSTDTQYF
TGTGCCAGCAGCCCATTGGTGGGGCAAAAAAGCACAGATACGCAGTATTTT
>.|.|TRBJ2-1|TRBV4-2
CASSQESAGSYNEQFF
TGTGCCAGCAGCCAAGAGAGCGCCGGCTCCTACAATGAGCAGTTCTTC
>.|TRBD1|TRBJ2-3|TRBV5-4
CASSPPGQGAYRDTQYF
TGTGCCAGCAGCCCCCCGGGACAGGGGGCGTATCGAGATACGCAGTATTTT
>once|.|TRBJ1-4|TRBV7-2
CASSPGGVGEKLFF
TGTGCCAGCAGCCCCGGGGGGGTAGGCGAAAAACTGTTTTTT
>.|.|TRBJ2-7|TRBV28
CASSFDRNYEQYF
TGTGCCAGCAGTTTTGACAGGAACTACGAGCAGTACTTC